The clone carrying this T cell receptor beta chain was detected many times. One end of the junction is discordant with germline, which a read error may explain. A second PCR of 7 to 11 cycles used a sample-barcoded 5' primer and a J-beta primer mix. TCRdb redid the calling of the 5' RACE reads with MiXCR, one entry per CDR3 protein. The repertoire includes hundreds of thousands of distinct CDR3 sequences, roughly three fifths of them detected once, and about 26% sits in the top ten. CDR1 MNHEY and CDR2 SMNVEV come from the germline V gene (reference sequence). The CDR3 runs to 14 residues. This sample is drawn from a study of blood T cells in healthy people across ages. All donors came from Russia, were Caucasian and healthy, and spanned ages about 6 to 100. The authors drew around 11 milliliters of peripheral blood from each donor.

The chain is built from TRBV27 and TRBJ2-7, with D tentatively TRBD2 (6 bases). Sequencing was done on a sample of blood. The sequence was collected from a man aged 35-49 years in good health. The CDR3 spells CASSLLGGSYEQYF. The CDR3 DNA sequence: TGTGCCAGCAGCTTATTGGGGGGAAGCTACGAGCAGTACTTC.